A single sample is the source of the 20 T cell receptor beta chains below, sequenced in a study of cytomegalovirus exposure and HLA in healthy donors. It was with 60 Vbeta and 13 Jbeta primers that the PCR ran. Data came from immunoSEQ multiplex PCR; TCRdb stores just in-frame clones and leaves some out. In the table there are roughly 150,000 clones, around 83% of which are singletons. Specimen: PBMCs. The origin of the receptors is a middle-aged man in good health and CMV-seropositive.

The DNA of the CDR3 is TGTGCCACCAGCAGAGATGGACAGGGGTTTCGCACAGATACGCAGTATTTT. Its translation is CATSRDGQGFRTDTQYF. J is TRBJ2-3 and V is TRBV15; 9 bases are shared with TRBD1. CDR1 is LNHNV, CDR2 YYDKDF, per germline (reference sequence). V lost 0 bases to trimming and J lost 1 base; unmatched junction nucleotides: 5. The CDR3 totals 17 residues.

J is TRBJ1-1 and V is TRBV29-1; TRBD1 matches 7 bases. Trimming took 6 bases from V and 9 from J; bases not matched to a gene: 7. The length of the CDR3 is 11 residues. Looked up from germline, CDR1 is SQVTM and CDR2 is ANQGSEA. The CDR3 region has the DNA TGCAGCGTCCTCAGGGGGACGCAAGCTTTCTTT. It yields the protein CSVLRGTQAFF.

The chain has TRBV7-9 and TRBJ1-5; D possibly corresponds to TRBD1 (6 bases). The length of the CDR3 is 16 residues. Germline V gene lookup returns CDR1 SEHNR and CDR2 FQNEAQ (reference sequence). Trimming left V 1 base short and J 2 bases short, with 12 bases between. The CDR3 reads CASSLERGMRNQPQHF. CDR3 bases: TGTGCCAGCAGCTTAGAGAGGGGGATGCGCAATCAGCCCCAGCATTTT.

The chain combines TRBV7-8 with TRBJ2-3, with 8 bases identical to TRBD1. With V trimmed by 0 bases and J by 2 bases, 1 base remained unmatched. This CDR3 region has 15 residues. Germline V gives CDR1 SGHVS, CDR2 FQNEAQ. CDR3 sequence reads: CASSLAQGATDTQYF. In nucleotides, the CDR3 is TGTGCCAGCAGCTTAGCCCAGGGGGCCACAGATACGCAGTATTTT.

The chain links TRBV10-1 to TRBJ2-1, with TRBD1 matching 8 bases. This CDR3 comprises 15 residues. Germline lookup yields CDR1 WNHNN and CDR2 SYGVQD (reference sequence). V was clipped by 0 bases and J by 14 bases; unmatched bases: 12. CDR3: CASSESGMIGTGKFF. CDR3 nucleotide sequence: TGCGCCAGCAGTGAGTCAGGGATGATTGGGACAGGTAAGTTCTTC.

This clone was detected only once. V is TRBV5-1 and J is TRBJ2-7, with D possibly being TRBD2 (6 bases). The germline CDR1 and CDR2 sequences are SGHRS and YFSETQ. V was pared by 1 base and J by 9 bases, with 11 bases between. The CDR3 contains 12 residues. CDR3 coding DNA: TGCGCCAGCAGCTTGTACCAGGGAGGGCAGTACTTC. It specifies CASSLYQGGQYF.

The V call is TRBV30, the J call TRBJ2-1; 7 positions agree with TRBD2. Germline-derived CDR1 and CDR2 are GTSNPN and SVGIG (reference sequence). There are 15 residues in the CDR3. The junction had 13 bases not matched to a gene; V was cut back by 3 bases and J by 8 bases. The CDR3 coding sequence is TGTGCCTGGAGGCTCGGAGGGGACTATTTCTATGAGCAGTTCTTC. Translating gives CAWRLGGDYFYEQFF.

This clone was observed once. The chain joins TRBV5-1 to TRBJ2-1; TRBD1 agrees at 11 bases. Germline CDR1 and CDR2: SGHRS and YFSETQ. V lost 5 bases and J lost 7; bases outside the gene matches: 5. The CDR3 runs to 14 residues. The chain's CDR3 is CASRLGTGGNEQFF. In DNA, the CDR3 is TGCGCCAGCAGGCTAGGGACAGGGGGTAATGAGCAGTTCTTC.

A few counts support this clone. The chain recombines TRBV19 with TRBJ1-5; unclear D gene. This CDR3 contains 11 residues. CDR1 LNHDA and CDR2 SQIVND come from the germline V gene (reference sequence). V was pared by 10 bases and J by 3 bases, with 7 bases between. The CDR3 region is CATGDNQPQHF. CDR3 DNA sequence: TGTGCCACCGGGGACAATCAGCCCCAGCATTTT.

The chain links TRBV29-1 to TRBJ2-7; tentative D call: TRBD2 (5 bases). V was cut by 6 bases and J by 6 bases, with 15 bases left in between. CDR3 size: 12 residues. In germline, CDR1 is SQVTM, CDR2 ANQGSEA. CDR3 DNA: TGCAGCGTGGGCCGAGGGTTAACCGAGCAGTACTTC. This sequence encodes CSVGRGLTEQYF.

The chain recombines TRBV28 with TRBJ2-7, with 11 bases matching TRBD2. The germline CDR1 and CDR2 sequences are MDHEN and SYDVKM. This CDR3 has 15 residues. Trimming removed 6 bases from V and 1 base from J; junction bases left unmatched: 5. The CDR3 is CASSLGTSGSYEQYF. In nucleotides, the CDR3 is TGTGCCAGCAGCCTGGGGACTAGCGGTTCCTACGAGCAGTACTTC. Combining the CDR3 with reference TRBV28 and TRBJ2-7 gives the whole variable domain DVKVTQSSRYLVKRTGEKVFLECVQDMDHENMFWYRQDPGLGLRLIYFSYDVKMKEKGDIPEGYSVSREKKERFSLILESASTNQTSMYLCASSLGTSGSYEQYFGPGTRLTVT.

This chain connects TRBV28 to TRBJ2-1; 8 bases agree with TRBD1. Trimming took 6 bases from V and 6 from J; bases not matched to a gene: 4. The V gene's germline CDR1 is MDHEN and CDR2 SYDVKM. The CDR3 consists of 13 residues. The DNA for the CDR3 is TGTGCCAGCAGGGAGGACAGGGCCAATGAGCAGTTCTTC. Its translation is CASREDRANEQFF.

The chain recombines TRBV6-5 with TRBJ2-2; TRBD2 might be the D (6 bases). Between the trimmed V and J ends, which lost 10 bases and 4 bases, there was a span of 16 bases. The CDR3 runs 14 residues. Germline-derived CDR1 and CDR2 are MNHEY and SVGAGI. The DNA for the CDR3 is TGTGCCACCGGGGGTCCGATGAGCACCGGGGAGCTGTTTTTT. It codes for CATGGPMSTGELFF.

The DNA for the CDR3 is TGTGCCAGCACCCGGGGCGCTGGGGGGACTGAAGCTTTCTTT. This codes for CASTRGAGGTEAFF. The chain links TRBV7-9 to TRBJ1-1; TRBD1 is a possible D gene (5 bases). Between the trimmed V and J ends, which lost 7 bases and 5 bases, there was a span of 17 bases. Germline V CDR1 and CDR2: SEHNR, FQNEAQ (reference sequence). CDR3 length: 14 residues.

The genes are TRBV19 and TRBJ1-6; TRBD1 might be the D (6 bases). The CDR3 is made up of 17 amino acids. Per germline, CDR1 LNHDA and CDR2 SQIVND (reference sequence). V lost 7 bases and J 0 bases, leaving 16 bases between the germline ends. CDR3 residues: CASTPEGGSSYNSPLHF. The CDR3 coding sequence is TGTGCCAGTACCCCCGAGGGGGGGAGCTCCTATAATTCACCCCTCCACTTT.

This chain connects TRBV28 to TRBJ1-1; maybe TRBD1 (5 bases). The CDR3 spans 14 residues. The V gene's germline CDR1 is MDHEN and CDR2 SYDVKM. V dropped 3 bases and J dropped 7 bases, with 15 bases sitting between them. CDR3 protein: CASSLLGGGSEAFF. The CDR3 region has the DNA TGTGCCAGCAGTTTGTTGGGGGGTGGTAGTGAAGCTTTCTTT.

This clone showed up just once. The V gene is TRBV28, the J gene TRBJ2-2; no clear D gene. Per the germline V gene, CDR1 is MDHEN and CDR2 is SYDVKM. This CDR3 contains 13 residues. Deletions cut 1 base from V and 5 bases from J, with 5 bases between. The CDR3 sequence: CASSLFATGELFF. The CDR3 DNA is TGTGCCAGCAGTTTATTCGCGACCGGGGAGCTGTTTTTT.

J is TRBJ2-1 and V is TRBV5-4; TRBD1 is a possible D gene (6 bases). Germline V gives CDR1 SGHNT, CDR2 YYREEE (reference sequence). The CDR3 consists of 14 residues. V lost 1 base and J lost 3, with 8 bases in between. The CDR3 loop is CASSLRGGYNEQFF. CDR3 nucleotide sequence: TGTGCCAGCAGCTTGAGAGGGGGCTACAATGAGCAGTTCTTC.

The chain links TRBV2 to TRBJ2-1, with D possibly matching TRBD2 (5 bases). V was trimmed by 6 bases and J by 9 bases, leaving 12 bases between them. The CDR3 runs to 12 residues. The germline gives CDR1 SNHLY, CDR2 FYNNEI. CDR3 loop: CASRPPLGEQFF. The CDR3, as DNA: TGTGCCAGCAGGCCGCCACTAGGTGAGCAGTTCTTC.

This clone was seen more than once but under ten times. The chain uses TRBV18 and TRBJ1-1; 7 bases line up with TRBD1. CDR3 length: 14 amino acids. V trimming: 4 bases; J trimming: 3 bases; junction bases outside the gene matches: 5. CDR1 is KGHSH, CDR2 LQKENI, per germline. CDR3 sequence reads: CASSQGAPYTEAFF. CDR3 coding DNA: TGTGCCAGCTCACAGGGGGCTCCTTACACTGAAGCTTTCTTT.